One sample yielded the 5 T cell receptor beta chains listed below, sequenced in a study of identical twins. TCRdb re-derived calls from the 5' RACE reads in MiXCR, one entry per CDR3 protein. Among 500,000 to 650,000 distinct CDR3 sequences listed, just over 7% were seen once. These same data were also listed under a study on yellow fever vaccine responses in identical twins.

Sequencing used PBMCs. The source is a woman aged 18-29 years in good health.

The V gene is TRBV20-1, the J gene TRBJ1-5; D is undetermined. Per the germline V gene, CDR1 is DFQATT and CDR2 is SNEGSKA (reference sequence). V was cut by 1 base and J by 2 bases, with 15 bases left in between. The CDR3 length is 16 residues. CDR3 nucleotides: TGCAGTGCTAGAGCGGCCCACCACGAGGGCAATCAGCCCCAGCATTTT. Translating gives CSARAAHHEGNQPQHF.

This clonotype was counted ten times or more. The chain employs TRBV10-3 and TRBJ2-7, with D perhaps TRBD1 (5 bases). The CDR3 consists of 14 residues. Trimming left V 10 bases short and J 0 bases short, with 16 bases between. Germline CDR1 ENHRY, CDR2 SYGVKD. This CDR3 is CATKTDKASYEQYF. The CDR3 DNA reads as TGTGCCACTAAGACGGACAAGGCCTCCTACGAGCAGTACTTC.

This clonotype was counted ten times or more. V gene TRBV5-1 combines with J gene TRBJ2-3, with D tentatively TRBD2 (5 bases). The CDR3 covers 14 residues. Trimming took off 6 bases at V and 3 bases at J, with 14 bases between the two ends. Germline CDR1 is SGHRS and CDR2 is YFSETQ. The CDR3 DNA follows: TGCGCCAGCACCGCTAGCTTGGGGACAGATACGCAGTATTTT. Translation: CASTASLGTDTQYF.

This clonotype was seen at least ten times. The chain joins TRBV9 to TRBJ2-4; TRBD2 is a possible D gene (6 bases). V shed 2 bases and J shed 3 bases, with 12 bases lying between them. The germline gives CDR1 SGDLS, CDR2 YYNGEE. This CDR3 region has 15 residues. The CDR3 loop reads CASSVGGVGKNIQYF. The CDR3, as DNA: TGTGCCAGCAGCGTGGGCGGGGTAGGCAAAAACATTCAGTACTTC.

This chain links TRBV20-1 with TRBJ2-5, with D possibly called TRBD1 or TRBD2 (6 bases each). The CDR3 has 13 amino acids. V was shortened by 0 bases and J by 2 bases, with 7 bases between the two germline ends. Germline V CDR1 and CDR2: DFQATT, SNEGSKA (reference sequence). CDR3 protein: CSAREGGQETQYF. CDR3 DNA: TGCAGTGCTAGAGAAGGGGGGCAAGAGACCCAGTACTTC.